Included here is one T cell receptor (beta chain) sequence, with context. The antigen remains unidentified. V shed 4 bases and J 7 bases; nucleotides not matched to a gene: 12. Germline-derived CDR1 and CDR2 are SGHTA and FQGNSA. CDR3 size: 15 residues. The repertoire was sequenced with immunoSEQ multiplex PCR; TCRdb's copy has only in-frame clones and lacks some. The data contain roughly 54,000 clones, 94% of them singletons. These data are taken from a study of human thymus T cells. Findings and limits, study-wide: Use of V and J genes seemed skewed within the thymic and blood repertoires.

Donors consisted of healthy Finnish infants (having corrective surgery for congenital heart defects). A roughly 0.5-1 mL peripheral blood aliquot was taken intraoperatively from four of eight donors. No fixed cell number was used; all available blood leukocytes supplied DNA. Material: blood. The chain has TRBV7-2 and TRBJ2-5, with 7 bases lining up with TRBD1. This TCR came from a boy less than two years old with a congenital heart defect but otherwise immunologically healthy. The CDR3 sequence is CASSYAGTDYSTQYF. CDR3 DNA: TGTGCCAGCAGCTATGCCGGGACAGACTACTCGACCCAGTACTTC.